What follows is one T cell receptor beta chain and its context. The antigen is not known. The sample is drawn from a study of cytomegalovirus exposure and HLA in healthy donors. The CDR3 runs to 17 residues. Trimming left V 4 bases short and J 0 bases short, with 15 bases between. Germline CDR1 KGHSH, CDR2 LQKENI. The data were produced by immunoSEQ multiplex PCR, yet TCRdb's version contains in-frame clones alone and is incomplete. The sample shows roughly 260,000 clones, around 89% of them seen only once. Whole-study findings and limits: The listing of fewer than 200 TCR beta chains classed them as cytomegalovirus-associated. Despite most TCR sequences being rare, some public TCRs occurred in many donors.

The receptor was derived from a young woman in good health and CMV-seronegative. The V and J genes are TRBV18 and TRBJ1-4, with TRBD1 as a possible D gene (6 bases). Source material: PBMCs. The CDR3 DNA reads TGTGCCAGCTCACTAGGGCAGGGGCTTGCAACTAATGAAAAACTGTTTTTT. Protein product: CASSLGQGLATNEKLFF.